The 14 T cell receptor beta chains listed next were all sequenced from one sample in a study of blood T cell repertoires in COVID-19. The assay was immunoSEQ multiplex PCR, and TCRdb's table has in-frame clones only and misses some. The table records roughly 160,000 clones, just under 90% of them present only once. Input material: peripheral blood. The receptors derive from a woman in her seventies with COVID-19, enrolled during active disease.

V and J are TRBV24-1 and TRBJ2-1; 13 positions agree with TRBD2. The CDR3 spans 16 residues. The germline V gene has CDR1 KGHDR and CDR2 SFDVKD. The V segment lost 5 bases and the J segment 8 bases; nucleotides outside the gene matches: 8. CDR3 coding DNA: TGTGCCACCAGTGCCCGACTAGCGGGGGGCGGGCATGAGCAGTTCTTC. Translated, it gives CATSARLAGGGHEQFF.

CDR3 sequence reads: CSVETGGEKLFF. In DNA form, the CDR3 reads TGCAGCGTTGAAACAGGGGGAGAAAAACTGTTTTTT. The chain couples TRBV29-1 to TRBJ1-4, with 8 bases that match TRBD1. This CDR3 is built from 12 residues. CDR1 and CDR2 (germline): SQVTM, ANQGSEA. V was pared by 2 bases and J by 8 bases, with 1 base of the junction left unmatched.

This clone occurred once. The chain uses TRBV5-8 and TRBJ2-3; 8 nucleotides align to TRBD2. V lost 2 bases to trimming and J lost 3 bases; unmatched junction nucleotides: 2. Germline CDR1 reads SGHTS; CDR2 reads YDEGEE. This CDR3 comprises 14 residues. CDR3 sequence: CASSLGGGTDTQYF. Here the CDR3 DNA reads TGTGCCAGCAGCTTAGGCGGGGGGACAGATACGCAGTATTTT.

Concerning this clone: The same CDR3 arises from other DNA sequences in this sample as well. The chain is built from TRBV30 and TRBJ1-3; TRBD1 aligns across 10 bases. The V and J ends lost 5 bases and 1 base, in that order; junction bases with no gene match: 2. CDR3 length: 14 amino acids. The germline gives CDR1 GTSNPN, CDR2 SVGIG (reference sequence). This CDR3 is CAWGQGGSGNTIYF. The CDR3 DNA reads TGTGCCTGGGGACAGGGGGGATCTGGAAACACCATATATTTT.

The V call is TRBV7-2, the J call TRBJ1-5; D is possibly TRBD1 (5 bases). The germline gives CDR1 SGHTA, CDR2 FQGNSA. Trimming left V 4 bases short and J 7 bases short, with 11 bases between. This CDR3 region has 13 residues. The CDR3 loop reads CASSSQGGQPQHF. The CDR3 bases are TGTGCCAGCAGCTCTCAGGGTGGCCAGCCCCAGCATTTT.

The V gene is TRBV11-2, the J gene TRBJ1-6, with 9 bases fitting TRBD1. J gave up 9 bases and V 5 bases, and 8 bases lay outside the gene matches. The CDR3 loop spans 15 amino acids. Germline loops: CDR1 SGHAT, CDR2 FQNNGV. The CDR3 DNA follows: TGTGCCAGCAGCAACTTGGGACAGGGTGCTTCACCCCTCCACTTT. Protein sequence: CASSNLGQGASPLHF.

The J gene is TRBJ1-3, the V gene TRBV7-9; 7 bases line up with TRBD1. The germline V gene encodes CDR1 SEHNR and CDR2 FQNEAQ (reference sequence). After removal of 5 bases from V and 0 bases from J, the junction contained 4 bases not matched to a gene. This CDR3 has 15 amino acids. The CDR3 here is CASSRDRSSGNTIYF. The CDR3 DNA is TGTGCCAGCAGCCGGGACAGAAGCTCTGGAAACACCATATATTTT.

V and J are TRBV5-1 and TRBJ1-4, with D possibly matching TRBD1 (6 bases). In germline, CDR1 is SGHRS, CDR2 YFSETQ. The CDR3 loop spans 14 amino acids. V lost 5 bases and J 6 bases, leaving 14 bases between the germline ends. In DNA, the CDR3 is TGCGCCAGCAGGCTAACAGGGTTGGATGAAAAACTGTTTTTT. As protein: CASRLTGLDEKLFF.

V gene TRBV5-5 combines with J gene TRBJ1-4; D uncertain. The CDR3 has 17 residues. In germline, CDR1 is SGHKS, CDR2 YYEKEE (reference sequence). V lost 4 bases and J lost 5, with 21 bases in between. The CDR3: CASSPVGDIALNEKLFF. CDR3 sequence (DNA): TGTGCCAGCAGCCCCGTCGGGGATATCGCTCTAAATGAAAAACTGTTTTTT.

The chain combines TRBV27 with TRBJ2-1; D is ambiguous. Germline CDR1 MNHEY, CDR2 SMNVEV (reference sequence). This CDR3 contains 13 residues. Trimming shortened V by 2 bases and J by 3 bases, and 5 bases separated the two germline ends. The CDR3 DNA sequence: TGTGCCAGCAGTTTAAACAGCTACAATGAGCAGTTCTTC. Its translation is CASSLNSYNEQFF.

The rearrangement uses TRBV4-2 and TRBJ1-4, with no clear D. Germline assignment: CDR1 LGHNA and CDR2 YNFKEQ. V lost 4 bases, J lost 4 bases, and 13 bases lay in between. This CDR3 is built from 15 residues. This CDR3 is CASSPEPGINEKLFF. The DNA for the CDR3 is TGTGCCAGCAGCCCCGAGCCGGGTATTAATGAAAAACTGTTTTTT.

The chain uses TRBV11-2 and TRBJ2-7; no reliable D call. Per the germline V gene, CDR1 is SGHAT and CDR2 is FQNNGV. This CDR3 comprises 14 residues. Trimming took 1 base from V and 3 from J, leaving 10 bases between them. The CDR3 coding sequence is TGTGCCAGCAGCTTAGGTTTAACGGGCTACGAGCAGTACTTC. It translates to CASSLGLTGYEQYF.

This clone was seen just once. The chain couples TRBV19 to TRBJ2-3; D is unresolved. V lost 5 bases and J 0 bases, leaving 6 bases between the germline ends. Germline CDR1 is LNHDA and CDR2 is SQIVND (reference sequence). The CDR3 runs to 13 residues. The CDR3 protein is CASSLLSTDTQYF. CDR3 in DNA: TGTGCCAGTAGTTTACTTAGCACAGATACGCAGTATTTT.

The V gene is TRBV7-8, the J gene TRBJ2-2; 7 nucleotides match TRBD1. The V segment lost 4 bases and the J segment 3 bases; nucleotides outside the gene matches: 2. Germline lookup yields CDR1 SGHVS and CDR2 FQNEAQ. The CDR3 runs 14 residues. In DNA, the CDR3 is TGTGCCAGCAGCTGGGGACAGCACACCGGGGAGCTGTTTTTT. The encoded protein is CASSWGQHTGELFF.